The 11 T cell receptor beta chains listed next were all sequenced from one sample in a study of Graves' ophthalmopathy and Graves' hyperthyroidism. The TCR beta CDR3 regions underwent amplification from RNA transcripts. HTBI primers were employed in first-round RT-PCR, then a second-round multiplex PCR followed. TCRdb passed the multiplex PCR reads through MiXCR, listing each CDR3 protein once. The sample includes around 1,000,000 distinct CDR3 sequences, roughly 35% of them seen just once. The sample consisted of peripheral blood or thyroid tissue (not recorded which). The receptors were gathered from an adult man with Graves' hyperthyroidism.

This clonotype was seen many times. This chain joins TRBV5-1 and TRBJ1-3; D is uncertain. The CDR3 has 15 amino acids. Trimming took 4 bases from V and 0 from J, leaving 11 bases between them. CDR1 and CDR2 from the germline V gene are SGHRS and YFSETQ. Here the CDR3 reads CASSPLATSGNTIYF. In DNA, the CDR3 is TGCGCCAGCAGCCCGCTTGCGACCTCTGGAAACACCATATATTTT.

Ten or more counts support this clonotype. The chain uses TRBV7-9 and TRBJ2-5; TRBD1 is a possible D gene (6 bases). Trimming stripped 1 base from V and 5 bases from J, with 14 bases between. This CDR3 is built from 15 residues. Germline V gene lookup returns CDR1 SEHNR and CDR2 FQNEAQ (reference sequence). CDR3 sequence (DNA): TGTGCCAGCAGCTTAGATGTGGGGGCGGAGGAGACCCAGTACTTC. Translated, it gives CASSLDVGAEETQYF.

This clonotype has ten or more counts. This chain links TRBV14 with TRBJ1-1; D ambiguous. Trimming pared 1 base from V and 1 base from J, leaving 7 bases between. The CDR3 length is 14 residues. Per germline, CDR1 SGHDN and CDR2 FVKESK. The CDR3 bases are TGTGCCAGCAGCCAAGGCCTACGGAACACTGAAGCTTTCTTT. It is translated as CASSQGLRNTEAFF. The whole variable domain, remainder taken from reference TRBV14 and TRBJ1-1, is EAGVTQFPSHSVIEKGQTVTLRCDPISGHDNLYWYRRVMGKEIKFLLHFVKESKQDESGMPNNRFLAERTGGTYSTLKVQPAELEDSGVYFCASSQGLRNTEAFFGQGTRLTVV.

This clonotype has more than one count but fewer than ten. This chain uses TRBV5-1 with TRBJ2-7; D is perhaps TRBD2 (6 bases). The germline V gene has CDR1 SGHRS and CDR2 YFSETQ. The CDR3 is 17 residues long. Between the trimmed V and J ends, which lost 4 bases and 4 bases, there was a span of 24 bases. This chain's CDR3 is CASSLTEIPGVGYEQYF. The CDR3 bases are TGCGCCAGCAGCCTTACCGAGATACCGGGGGTTGGGTACGAGCAGTACTTC.

This rearrangement joins TRBV5-1 to TRBJ1-6; 8 nucleotides match TRBD1. The length of the CDR3 is 13 residues. With V trimmed by 3 bases and J by 8 bases, 1 base remained unmatched. Germline CDR1 reads SGHRS; CDR2 reads YFSETQ. The CDR3 region is CASSWDRYSPLHF. CDR3 DNA sequence: TGCGCCAGCAGCTGGGACAGGTATTCACCCCTCCACTTT.

This sequence joins TRBV4-2 and TRBJ2-2; TRBD1 aligns across 7 bases. CDR1 and CDR2 (germline): LGHNA, YNFKEQ. The CDR3 loop spans 16 amino acids. With 0 bases clipped from V and 4 bases from J, the junction kept 5 bases outside the gene matches. Here the CDR3 reads CASSQDQGVITGELFF. The CDR3 DNA sequence: TGTGCCAGCAGCCAAGACCAGGGGGTGATCACCGGGGAGCTGTTTTTT.

This clonotype was counted ten times or more. J is TRBJ1-2 and V is TRBV20-1, with 8 bases aligning to TRBD1. Germline V gene data show CDR1 as DFQATT and CDR2 as SNEGSKA (reference sequence). CDR3 length: 14 residues. Trimming cost V 6 bases and J 8 bases; bases outside gene matches: 14. The CDR3 DNA reads TGCAGTGCCCAACCGGGACAGGCCCAAAAGGGCTACACCTTC. Its translation is CSAQPGQAQKGYTF.

This clonotype was observed a handful of times. This chain links TRBV5-8 with TRBJ1-4; D is uncertain. CDR3 length: 18 residues. Trimming pared 2 bases from V and 0 bases from J, leaving 17 bases between. CDR1 is SGHTS and CDR2 is YDEGEE in the germline V gene. CDR3 sequence (DNA): TGTGCCAGCAGCTTCTACTTCTCGCCGGAGCCAACTAATGAAAAACTGTTTTTT. Protein product: CASSFYFSPEPTNEKLFF. Filled out from reference TRBV5-8 and TRBJ1-4, the complete variable domain reads EAGVTQSPTHLIKTRGQQATLRCSPISGHTSVYWYQQALGLGLQFLLWYDEGEERNRGNFPPRFSGRQFPNYSSELNVNALELEDSALYLCASSFYFSPEPTNEKLFFGSGTQLSVL.

With regard to this clonotype: This sequence may be a read error, since a much larger clone differs from it by one base. The rearrangement links TRBV25-1 to TRBJ2-5, with a weak D call TRBD2 (6 bases). Germline loops: CDR1 MGHDK, CDR2 SYGVNS. V shed 6 bases and J shed 9 bases, with 14 bases lying between them. The length of the CDR3 is 12 residues. The CDR3 reads CASSPPGGPQYF. In DNA form, the CDR3 reads TGTGCCAGCAGCCCCCCCGGGGGACCCCAGTACTTC.

The genes are TRBV25-1 and TRBJ1-2; no clear D gene. The V gene's germline CDR1 is MGHDK and CDR2 SYGVNS. The V gene lost 10 bases and the J gene lost 8 bases, with 14 bases spanning the gap. The CDR3 spans 11 residues. CDR3 coding DNA: TGTGCCACAGGAAAGGCCAACGGCTACACCTTC. It specifies CATGKANGYTF.

This clonotype occurred a few times. The CDR3 protein is CSAEPRLGDEKLFF. The DNA of the CDR3 is TGCAGTGCTGAGCCCAGACTCGGGGATGAAAAACTGTTTTTT. The chain has TRBV20-1 and TRBJ1-4, with D uncertain. The V gene's germline CDR1 is DFQATT and CDR2 SNEGSKA (reference sequence). CDR3 size: 14 residues. Trimming stripped 5 bases from V and 6 bases from J, with 16 bases between.